The rows below give T cell receptor beta chains drawn from one sample of a study of blood T cell repertoires in COVID-19. The method was immunoSEQ multiplex PCR; TCRdb's version includes in-frame clones alone and lacks a portion of them. Seen here are 84,000 or so clones, around four fifths observed once, and the top ten hold 12%. Sequencing was performed on peripheral blood. The receptor set was obtained from a woman aged 65 to 85 with active or convalescent COVID-19. CDR3s include the opening cysteine and the closing phenylalanine or tryptophan. The order of the fields is clone size, V gene, D gene, J gene, CDR3 DNA, CDR3 protein. D genes are given only for firm matches. A clone size is listed for some rows: how often the clone was seen (once, few, many), or a class if it is expanded.

NA	TRBV4-2	NA	TRBJ2-7	TGTGCCAGCAGCCAAGCCCCCACGGGCTCCTACGAGCAGTACTTC	CASSQAPTGSYEQYF
NA	TRBV5-1	TRBD1	TRBJ2-1	TGCGCCAGCAGCTTGGGAGGGACAGACAATGAGCAGTTCTTC	CASSLGGTDNEQFF
NA	TRBV27	TRBD1	TRBJ2-3	TGTGCCAGCAGTAGTCGGGACAGGGCGACAGATACGCAGTATTTT	CASSSRDRATDTQYF
NA	TRBV18	TRBD2	TRBJ2-7	TGTGCCAGCTCACCACCGGTGGGGACTAGCGGGGCCTACGAGCAGTACTTC	CASSPPVGTSGAYEQYF
once	TRBV7-2	NA	TRBJ2-7	TGTGCCAGCAGCTTAGAGGCAGGGGGGCACTACGAGCAGTACTTC	CASSLEAGGHYEQYF
NA	TRBV5-1	TRBD1	TRBJ2-7	TGCGCCAGCAGCTTGGGAACAGGGGAGCTCGAGCAGTACTTC	CASSLGTGELEQYF
once	TRBV6-5	NA	TRBJ1-2	TGTGCCAGTCGGAAGGACAACGATGGCTACACCTTC	CASRKDNDGYTF
NA	TRBV11-2	NA	TRBJ2-7	TGTGCCAGCAGCTTAGTCCCGCAGGGTATCTACGAGCAGTACTTC	CASSLVPQGIYEQYF
NA	TRBV4-1	NA	TRBJ2-4	TGCGCCAGCAGCGGAGGGTCAAACAAAAACATTCAGTACTTC	CASSGGSNKNIQYF
NA	TRBV4-1	NA	TRBJ2-5	TGCGCCAGCAGCCTTATAGGGGCAGCAGGGGAGACCCAGTACTTC	CASSLIGAAGETQYF
NA	TRBV29-1	TRBD1	TRBJ1-1	TGCAGCGCACCGGGACAGGGATACACTGAAGCTTTCTTT	CSAPGQGYTEAFF
NA	TRBV5-6	TRBD1	TRBJ1-5	TGTGCCAGCGGATACAGGGGTTCGATTCAGCCCCAGCATTTT	CASGYRGSIQPQHF
NA	TRBV6-5	TRBD1	TRBJ1-6	TGTGCCAGCAGTTCCGAGGACAGGGGTAATTCACCCCTCCACTTT	CASSSEDRGNSPLHF
NA	TRBV7-6	TRBD1	TRBJ2-2	TGTGCCAGCAGCTTAGTAGTGACAGGGATCGGGGAGCTGTTTTTT	CASSLVVTGIGELFF
once	TRBV11-2	TRBD1	TRBJ1-4	TGTGCCAGCAGCCCGGGACAGAACTATAATGAAAAACTGTTTTTT	CASSPGQNYNEKLFF
NA	TRBV4-1	NA	TRBJ1-3	TGCGCCAGCAGCCAAGATCAGCCGGGTCTTCGCTCTGGAAACACCATATATTTT	CASSQDQPGLRSGNTIYF
NA	TRBV18	NA	TRBJ1-1	TGTGCCAGCTCACTCCGGGACACTGAAGCTTTCTTT	CASSLRDTEAFF
few	TRBV2	NA	TRBJ1-2	TGTGCCAGCAGTGAAATAGGTGGGGCGGCTGGCTACACCTTC	CASSEIGGAAGYTF
NA	TRBV27	TRBD2	TRBJ2-7	TGTGCCAGCAGTTTAACTAGCGGGTACTCCTACGAGCAGTACTTC	CASSLTSGYSYEQYF
NA	TRBV10-3	NA	TRBJ1-5	TGTGCCATCAGTGCAGGGAGCGGGGATCAGCCCCAGCATTTT	CAISAGSGDQPQHF
NA	TRBV10-2	NA	TRBJ1-2	TGCGCCAGCAGTGACAATTATGGCTACACCTTC	CASSDNYGYTF
NA	TRBV29-1	TRBD1	TRBJ1-2	TGCAGCGCCTCGCCGGGACAGGGCTATGGCTACACCTTC	CSASPGQGYGYTF
NA	TRBV18	NA	TRBJ2-5	TGTGCCAGCTCTCCGACGCTAGTCTATAGAGAGACCCAGTACTTC	CASSPTLVYRETQYF
NA	TRBV5-1	TRBD2	TRBJ2-2	TGCGCCAGCCGACTAGCGGGGGGGAACACCGGGGAGCTGTTTTTT	CASRLAGGNTGELFF
NA	TRBV5-5	TRBD1	TRBJ2-1	TGTGCCAGCAGCCCGACAGGGTACGATGAGCAGTTCTTC	CASSPTGYDEQFF
NA	TRBV27	NA	TRBJ1-4	TGTGCCAGCAGCCAGGGTAGATCTAATGAAAAACTGTTTTTT	CASSQGRSNEKLFF
NA	TRBV28	NA	TRBJ1-1	TGTGCCAGCAGTTTTGTCGGGGGGCACGGGACTGAAGCTTTCTTT	CASSFVGGHGTEAFF
NA	TRBV4-2	TRBD2	TRBJ2-2	TGTGCCAGCAGCCAAGATAGGCGGGGGACGAACACCGGGGAGCTGTTTTTT	CASSQDRRGTNTGELFF
once	TRBV5-1	NA	TRBJ1-2	TGCGCCAGCAGCGGGTTTGGTCGACAGAAAAACTATGGCTACACCTTC	CASSGFGRQKNYGYTF
NA	TRBV7-9	TRBD1	TRBJ1-2	TGTGCCAGCAGCTTAGACGGGACAGGGGCCCGTGGCTACACCTTC	CASSLDGTGARGYTF
NA	TRBV10-3	NA	TRBJ1-6	TGTGCCATCAGTGCACAGGTGGGTAATTCACCCCTCCACTTT	CAISAQVGNSPLHF
NA	TRBV5-1	NA	TRBJ1-1	TGCGCCAGCAGCTTGGTGGGGGGGCGCGGGAACACTGAAGCTTTCTTT	CASSLVGGRGNTEAFF
NA	TRBV5-4	TRBD2	TRBJ2-3	TGTGCCAGCAGCTTGGAGAAGCGGGGGGCGGATACGCAGTATTTT	CASSLEKRGADTQYF
NA	TRBV6-6	NA	TRBJ2-5	TGTGCCAGCAGTTACTCTGGTTCAGGGGCAGAGGAGACCCAGTACTTC	CASSYSGSGAEETQYF
NA	TRBV28	NA	TRBJ2-6	TGTGCCAGCAGTGGCACCGACTCTGGGGCCAACGTCCTGACTTTC	CASSGTDSGANVLTF
once	TRBV12-3/TRBV12-4	NA	TRBJ1-1	TGTGCCAGCATCAACGGCGTTGGAGGTGAAGCTTTCTTT	CASINGVGGEAFF
NA	TRBV7-2	TRBD2	TRBJ2-4	TGTGCCAGCAGCTTAGAGGGGCGGGGGTTCAAAAACATTCAGTACTTC	CASSLEGRGFKNIQYF
NA	TRBV7-2	TRBD2	TRBJ2-2	TGTGCCAGCAGCTCCGCGGGGGGGCGCACCGGGGAGCTGTTTTTT	CASSSAGGRTGELFF
NA	TRBV3-1/TRBV3-2	NA	TRBJ2-7	TGTGCCAGCAGCCAAGACAGGGGTGGCTACGAGCAGTACTTC	CASSQDRGGYEQYF
NA	TRBV7-2	TRBD1	TRBJ1-4	TGTGCCAGCAGCTTTTATTCACAGGGGGCTAATGAAAAACTGTTTTTT	CASSFYSQGANEKLFF
NA	TRBV11-1	NA	TRBJ2-5	TGTGCCAGCAGCTTAGCGGAGCTCGGGGGGACCCAGTACTTC	CASSLAELGGTQYF